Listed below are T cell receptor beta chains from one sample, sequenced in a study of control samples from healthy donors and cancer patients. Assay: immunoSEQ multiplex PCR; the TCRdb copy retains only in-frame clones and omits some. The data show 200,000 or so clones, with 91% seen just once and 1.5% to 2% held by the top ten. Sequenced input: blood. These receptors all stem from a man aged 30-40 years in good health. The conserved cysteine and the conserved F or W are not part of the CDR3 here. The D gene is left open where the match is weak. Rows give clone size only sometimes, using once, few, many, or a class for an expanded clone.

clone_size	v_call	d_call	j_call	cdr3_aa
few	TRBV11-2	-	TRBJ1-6	ASSLDQLQTGNSPLH
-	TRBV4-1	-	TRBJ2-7	ASSQDGEQY
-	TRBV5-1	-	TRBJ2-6	ASSYGSGANVLT
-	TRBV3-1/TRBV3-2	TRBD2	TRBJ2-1	ASSFRLAGGPREQF
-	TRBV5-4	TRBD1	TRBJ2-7	ASSFWDRGVYEQY
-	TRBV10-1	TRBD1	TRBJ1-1	ASSESRTGRTEAF
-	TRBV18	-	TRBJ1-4	ASSPQGAGEKLF
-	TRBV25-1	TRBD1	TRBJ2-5	ASSEYGQGVNRETQY
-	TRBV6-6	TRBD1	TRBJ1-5	ASGPGGSNQPQH
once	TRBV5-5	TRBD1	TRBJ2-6	ASSDTGAGANVLT
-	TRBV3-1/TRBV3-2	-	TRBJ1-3	ASSHNTAGNTIY
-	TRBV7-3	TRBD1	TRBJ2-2	ASSLRTGANTGELF
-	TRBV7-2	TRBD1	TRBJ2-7	ASSQRTGGAYEQY
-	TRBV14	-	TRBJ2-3	ASSLPGVLYSTDTQY
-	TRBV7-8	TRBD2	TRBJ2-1	ASSLVVGVSGGARDYNEQF
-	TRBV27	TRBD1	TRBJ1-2	ASSPGDRGFSGYT
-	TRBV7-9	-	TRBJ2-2	ASSLAGVTGELF
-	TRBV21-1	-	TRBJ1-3	ASSKGLKTGNTIY
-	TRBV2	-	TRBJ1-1	ASSNPGGAASRGNTEAF
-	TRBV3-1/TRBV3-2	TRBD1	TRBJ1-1	ASSQWRGRGTEAF
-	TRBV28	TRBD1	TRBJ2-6	ASSLEGQGDSGANVLT
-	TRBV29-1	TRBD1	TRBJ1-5	SVRGGTGGYSNQPQH